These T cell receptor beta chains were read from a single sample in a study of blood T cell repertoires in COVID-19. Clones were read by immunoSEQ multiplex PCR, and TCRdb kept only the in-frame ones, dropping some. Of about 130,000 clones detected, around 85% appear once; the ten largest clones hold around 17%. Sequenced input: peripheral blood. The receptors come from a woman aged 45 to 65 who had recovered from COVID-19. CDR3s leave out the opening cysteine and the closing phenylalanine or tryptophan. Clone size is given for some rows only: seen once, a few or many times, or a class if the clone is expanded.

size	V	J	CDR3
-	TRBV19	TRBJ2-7	ASSILAGASYEQY
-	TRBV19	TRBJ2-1	ASSPGIAGEAEQF
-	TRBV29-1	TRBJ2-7	SVAGTSYEQY
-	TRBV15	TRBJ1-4	ATSSRSGQHGEKLF
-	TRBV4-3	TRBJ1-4	ASSQASRGATNEKLF
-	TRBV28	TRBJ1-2	ASSFGRDNYGYT
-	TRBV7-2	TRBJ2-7	ASSLTSGAPSEQY
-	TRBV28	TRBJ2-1	ASSLDFLTYNEQF
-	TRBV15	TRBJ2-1	ATSSQTSSYNEQF
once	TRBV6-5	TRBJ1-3	ASRILSGNTIY
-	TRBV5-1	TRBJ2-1	ASRIQGGAYNEQF